These 9 T cell receptor beta chains were sequenced from one sample in a study of response to subunit inactivated influenza vaccine. TCRdb fed the RT-PCR reads into MiXCR, producing one record per CDR3 protein. The sample has 490,000 or so distinct CDR3 sequences, less than 10% seen once. The starting material was PBMCs from blood, obtained around 2 years after vaccination. All receptors come from a man between 50 and 69 years old who received an inactivated influenza vaccine.

This clonotype was seen only a few times. In DNA form, the CDR3 reads TGTGCCAGCATGGGGACAGGGGGACCCTACGAGCAGTACTTC. It encodes CASMGTGGPYEQYF. The chain couples TRBV25-1 to TRBJ2-7, with TRBD1 identical over 11 bases. The germline gives CDR1 MGHDK, CDR2 SYGVNS. Trimming cost V 7 bases and J 2 bases; bases outside gene matches: 4. The CDR3 totals 14 residues.

This clonotype has a handful of counts. V usage is TRBV11-1 and J usage is TRBJ2-1; D unclear. CDR3 size: 15 residues. The germline V gene encodes CDR1 SGHAT and CDR2 FQDESV (reference sequence). Between the trimmed V and J ends, which lost 3 bases and 0 bases, there was a span of 9 bases. CDR3 coding DNA: TGTGCCAGCAGCTTTTCTGCGGCCTCCTACAATGAGCAGTTCTTC. It encodes CASSFSAASYNEQFF. Together with reference TRBV11-1 and TRBJ2-1, the CDR3 gives the full variable domain: EAEVAQSPRYKITEKSQAVAFWCDPISGHATLYWYRQILGQGPELLVQFQDESVVDDSQLPKDRFSAERLKGVDSTLKIQPAELGDSAMYLCASSFSAASYNEQFFGPGTRLTVL.

The CDR3 sequence: CASSIDRGPGNQPQHF. As DNA, the CDR3 is TGTGCCAGCAGCATAGACAGGGGGCCGGGCAATCAGCCCCAGCATTTT. The rearrangement joins TRBV2 to TRBJ1-5; 10 nucleotides align to TRBD1. The CDR3 is made up of 16 amino acids. J was trimmed by 2 bases and V by 6 bases; bases with no gene match: 7. Germline loops: CDR1 SNHLY, CDR2 FYNNEI.

The chain combines TRBV5-4 with TRBJ1-2, with 7 bases that match TRBD1. Losses at the gene ends were 4 bases for V and 5 bases for J; bases not matched to a gene: 8. This CDR3 has 14 residues. Germline V gene lookup returns CDR1 SGHNT and CDR2 YYREEE (reference sequence). CDR3 DNA sequence: TGTGCCAGCAGCAGGGACAGCACTTCTTATGGCTACACCTTC. Amino acid sequence: CASSRDSTSYGYTF.

This clonotype turned up a few times. The chain has TRBV11-1 and TRBJ2-1, with TRBD2 matching over 7 bases. This CDR3 has 18 amino acids. V was pared by 5 bases and J by 7 bases, with 20 bases of the junction left unmatched. Germline CDR1 is SGHAT and CDR2 is FQDESV (reference sequence). CDR3 nucleotide sequence: TGTGCCAGCAGCCCAAAAAGATTCAGTGGTAGGGAGGGTAATGAGCAGTTCTTC. This encodes CASSPKRFSGREGNEQFF.

This clonotype was recorded at least ten times. V usage is TRBV6-5 and J usage is TRBJ1-3; the D gene is possibly TRBD1 (6 bases). The CDR3 loop spans 17 amino acids. The germline V and J ends were trimmed by 0 bases and 0 bases, with 12 bases remaining between them. The germline V gene encodes CDR1 MNHEY and CDR2 SVGAGI. The CDR3 DNA reads as TGTGCCAGCAGTTACTCCCCTACAGGGCACTCTGGAAACACCATATATTTT. Protein product: CASSYSPTGHSGNTIYF.

The chain recombines TRBV15 with TRBJ1-5; TRBD1 agrees at 10 bases. J was trimmed by 4 bases and V by 1 base; bases with no gene match: 7. This CDR3 comprises 17 residues. Looked up from germline, CDR1 is LNHNV and CDR2 is YYDKDF (reference sequence). CDR3 DNA sequence: TGTGCCACCAGCAGAGGCGTAGGACAGGGGGGGAATCAGCCCCAGCATTTT. It translates to CATSRGVGQGGNQPQHF.

In this sample, this clonotype turned up a few times. The chain has TRBV7-6 and TRBJ2-1, with D tentatively TRBD2 (5 bases). The CDR3 has 14 residues. CDR1 is SGHVS, CDR2 FNYEAQ, per germline. The V end lost 2 bases, the J end lost 4 bases, and 9 bases lay between the germline ends. The CDR3 loop reads CASSLLADYNEQFF. Written as DNA, the CDR3 is TGTGCCAGCAGCTTACTAGCTGATTACAATGAGCAGTTCTTC.

This sequence joins TRBV5-5 and TRBJ2-3; possibly TRBD1 for D (6 bases). CDR1 is SGHKS and CDR2 is YYEKEE in the germline V gene (reference sequence). The CDR3 consists of 17 residues. With 5 bases removed from V and 4 bases from J, the gap between germline ends came to 23 bases. CDR3 in DNA: TGTGCCAGCAGATCTGGATTCCGGGACACCTTTCCAGATACGCAGTATTTT. Translation: CASRSGFRDTFPDTQYF.